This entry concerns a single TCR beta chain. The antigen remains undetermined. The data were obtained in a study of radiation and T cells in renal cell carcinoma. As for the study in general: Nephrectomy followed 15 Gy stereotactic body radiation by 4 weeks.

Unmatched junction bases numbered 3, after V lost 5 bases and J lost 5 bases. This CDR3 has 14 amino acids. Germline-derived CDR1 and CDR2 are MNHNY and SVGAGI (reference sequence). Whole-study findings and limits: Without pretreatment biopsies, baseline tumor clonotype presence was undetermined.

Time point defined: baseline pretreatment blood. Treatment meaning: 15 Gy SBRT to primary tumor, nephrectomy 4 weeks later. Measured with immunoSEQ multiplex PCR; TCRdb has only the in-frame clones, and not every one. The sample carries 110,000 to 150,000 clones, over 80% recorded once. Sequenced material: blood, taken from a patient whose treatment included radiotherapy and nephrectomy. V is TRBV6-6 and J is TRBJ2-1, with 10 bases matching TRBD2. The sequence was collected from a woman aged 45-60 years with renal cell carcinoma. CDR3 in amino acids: CASSSGGANNEQFF. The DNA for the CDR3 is TGTGCCAGCAGTAGCGGGGGGGCCAACAATGAGCAGTTCTTC.